Detailed here is one TCR beta chain. The target antigen is unknown. The sample belongs to a study of neoadjuvant anti-PD-1 for oral cavity cancer. The study's findings and limits: Higher pretreatment blood Treg/Th17 ratios correlated with higher pretreatment blood and lower post-treatment tumor TCRbeta clonality.

Germline values: CDR1 SGDLS, CDR2 YYNGEE. V was pared by 0 bases and J by 5 bases, with 17 bases of the junction left unmatched. The CDR3 is 18 residues long. Produced via immunoSEQ multiplex PCR; TCRdb's table is partial and in-frame only. The sample has about 9,300 clones, around 75% seen once; the top ten hold roughly 4%. The time point is: after neoadjuvant nivolumab, at surgical resection. Patients had newly diagnosed, untreated stage II-IVA oral cavity squamous cell carcinoma. No culture or expansion preceded analysis of these blood cells. Sequences were derived from PBMCs, sampled after nivolumab (anti-PD-1) treatment. The chain recombines TRBV9 with TRBJ2-7, with 7 bases lining up with TRBD1. The sequence came from a person between 35 and 79 years old with oral cavity squamous cell carcinoma. The CDR3 nucleotides are TGTGCCAGCAGCGTAGGTTCGGGGAGAGGGACAGTAAGAAACGAGCAGTACTTC. The encoded protein is CASSVGSGRGTVRNEQYF.